The TCR beta chain described here comes from a study of shared clonotypes between healthy human individuals. Each of the donors was a healthy adult who was HIV-negative and had not had a recent acute infection or vaccination. CDR1 is MNHNS, CDR2 SASEGT, per germline. V lost 5 bases to trimming and J lost 5 bases; unmatched junction nucleotides: 3. This CDR3 is built from 15 residues. Whole-study results and caveats: Lower generation probabilities were found for non-shared clonotypes than for those shared by all four donors.

With regard to this clone: The antigen remains unidentified. Other DNA sequences in the sample encode the same CDR3.

Genomic DNA from each subset was divided evenly over several immunoSEQ plates. Per sorted-subset replicate PCR, input was 200 to 250 ng DNA, representing some 30,000 T cell genomes. Measured with immunoSEQ multiplex PCR; TCRdb has only the in-frame clones, and not every one. The sample lists about 1 million clones; about 75% were seen once. The receptor comes from a man between 18 and 35 years old in good health. Sequences were obtained from memory CD4+ T cells sorted from blood. Described subset: CD45RA-negative fraction. The genes are TRBV6-1 and TRBJ1-4; 12 nucleotides align to TRBD1. The CDR3 nucleotides are TGTGCCAGCAGTAGAGGGACAGGGGGCAATGAAAAACTGTTTTTT. Translated: CASSRGTGGNEKLFF.